Each of the 21 T cell receptor beta chains below was sequenced from the same sample in a study of blood T cell repertoires in COVID-19. TCRdb keeps only in-frame clones here, not all; method: immunoSEQ multiplex PCR. The data show 270,000 or so clones, more than 80% seen once. Material: peripheral blood. These receptors came from a woman aged 30 to 39 with active or convalescent COVID-19.

V and J are TRBV16 and TRBJ1-1, with a tentative D call TRBD1 (6 bases). The CDR3 runs to 15 residues. CDR1 is KGHSY and CDR2 is FQNENV in the germline V gene. Deletions cut 3 bases from V and 6 bases from J, with 17 bases between. The CDR3 sequence is CASSHMKTGYSEAFF. The CDR3 DNA is TGTGCCAGCAGCCATATGAAAACAGGGTACTCTGAAGCTTTCTTT.

This chain links TRBV27 with TRBJ2-3; D call uncertain. The germline CDR1 and CDR2 sequences are MNHEY and SMNVEV (reference sequence). The CDR3 has 12 amino acids. The germline V and J ends were trimmed by 4 bases and 5 bases, with 7 bases remaining between them. The CDR3 DNA is TGTGCCAGCAGTTCCTTCGGAGATACGCAGTATTTT. Translating gives CASSSFGDTQYF.

In its sample, this clone was seen once. This chain links TRBV6-4 with TRBJ1-3; 7 positions agree with TRBD1. This CDR3 spans 18 amino acids. V trimming: 5 bases; J trimming: 4 bases; junction bases outside the gene matches: 17. Germline assignment: CDR1 MRHNA and CDR2 SNTAGT. As DNA, the CDR3 is TGTGCCAGCAGTCCCAAGCGCTCTACGACAGGGCCAGGAAACACCATATATTTT. The encoded protein is CASSPKRSTTGPGNTIYF.

This chain joins TRBV7-8 and TRBJ2-2, with 7 bases identical to TRBD1. The ends lost 2 bases at V and 5 bases at J; junction bases unmatched: 8. The CDR3 length is 16 residues. CDR1 SGHVS and CDR2 FQNEAQ come from the germline V gene. The CDR3, as DNA: TGTGCCAGCAGCTTATGGCGAGGGGGCGGGACCGGGGAGCTGTTTTTT. This sequence encodes CASSLWRGGGTGELFF.

The V and J genes are TRBV6-2 or TRBV6-3 and TRBJ2-7; D perhaps matches TRBD2 (6 bases). CDR1 MNHEY and CDR2 SVGEGT come from the germline V gene. This CDR3 has 13 amino acids. Trimming took off 3 bases at V and 7 bases at J, with 13 bases between the two ends. The CDR3 protein is CASSYTSAGEQYF. DNA for the CDR3: TGTGCCAGCAGTTATACGTCGGCGGGGGAGCAGTACTTC.

The V gene is TRBV19, the J gene TRBJ2-4, with TRBD1 matching 11 bases. Germline V lookup: CDR1 LNHDA, CDR2 SQIVND (reference sequence). The CDR3 totals 17 residues. The trim removed 4 bases at V and 4 bases at J, leaving 9 bases unmatched. CDR3 amino acids: CASSTRDRGKGKNIQYF. In nucleotides, the CDR3 is TGTGCCAGTAGTACCCGGGACAGGGGGAAAGGGAAAAACATTCAGTACTTC.

The V gene is TRBV13, the J gene TRBJ2-1; 8 bases fit TRBD2. V was clipped by 5 bases and J by 1 base; unmatched bases: 10. The CDR3 is 17 amino acids. The V gene's germline CDR1 is PRHDT and CDR2 FYEKMQ (reference sequence). CDR3 loop: CASSRSGVILSYNEQFF. For the CDR3, the DNA is TGTGCCAGCAGCCGTAGCGGGGTCATCTTATCCTACAATGAGCAGTTCTTC. Full variable domain (remainder filled in from reference TRBV13 and TRBJ2-1): AAGVIQSPRHLIKEKRETATLKCYPIPRHDTVYWYQQGPGQDPQFLISFYEKMQSDKGSIPDRFSAQQFSDYHSELNMSSLELGDSALYFCASSRSGVILSYNEQFFGPGTRLTVL.

The chain carries TRBV6-6 and TRBJ2-5; TRBD2 matches 12 bases. Germline assignment: CDR1 MNHNY and CDR2 SVGAGI (reference sequence). This CDR3 spans 17 amino acids. After removal of 5 bases from V and 5 bases from J, the junction contained 12 bases not matched to a gene. CDR3 DNA sequence: TGTGCCAGCAGTCCAACCCCTAGCGGGGGGGCGGGTGAGACCCAGTACTTC. The encoded protein is CASSPTPSGGAGETQYF.

The chain combines TRBV28 with TRBJ1-2; 7 bases match TRBD1. The CDR3 is 12 amino acids. From germline, CDR1 is MDHEN and CDR2 SYDVKM. V was pared by 6 bases and J by 8 bases, with 6 bases of the junction left unmatched. The CDR3 DNA reads TGTGCCAGCAGCGACAGGGTCCGGGGCTACACCTTC. Translating it yields CASSDRVRGYTF.

The V call is TRBV7-2, the J call TRBJ1-5; D uncertain. In germline, CDR1 is SGHTA, CDR2 FQGNSA. The germline V and J ends were trimmed by 10 bases and 3 bases, with 19 bases remaining between them. CDR3 length equals 15 residues. In nucleotides, the CDR3 is TGTGCCATCCAGCTTGCGGGCGGAGACAATCAGCCCCAGCATTTT. Translating it yields CAIQLAGGDNQPQHF.

This chain connects TRBV27 to TRBJ2-7, with D tentatively TRBD2 (6 bases). Per germline, CDR1 MNHEY and CDR2 SMNVEV (reference sequence). V shed 4 bases and J shed 1 base, with 11 bases lying between them. The CDR3 is 14 residues long. The CDR3: CASSSSGRSYEQYF. The CDR3 bases are TGTGCCAGCAGTTCCTCCGGGAGATCCTACGAGCAGTACTTC.

The V call is TRBV27, the J call TRBJ2-7; 7 nucleotides align to TRBD1. CDR3 size: 14 residues. CDR1 is MNHEY and CDR2 is SMNVEV in the germline V gene (reference sequence). V gave up 5 bases and J gave up 2 bases; unmatched junction bases: 6. The CDR3 protein is CASSLGQTPYEQYF. The CDR3 DNA is TGTGCCAGCAGTCTGGGACAGACTCCCTACGAGCAGTACTTC.

This clone was observed a single time. The V and J genes are TRBV30 and TRBJ2-3; a possible D gene is TRBD2 (5 bases). The CDR3 is 12 residues long. CDR1 is GTSNPN, CDR2 SVGIG, per germline (reference sequence). V lost 2 bases and J lost 6, with 9 bases in between. The CDR3 here is CAWSYREDTQYF. The CDR3 nucleotides are TGTGCCTGGAGTTATAGGGAGGATACGCAGTATTTT.

This clone was recorded a few times. The junction does not match germline at one end; this may be a read error. V usage is TRBV7-9 and J usage is TRBJ1-2; tentative D call: TRBD1 (5 bases). The germline gives CDR1 SEHNR, CDR2 FQNEAQ (reference sequence). The CDR3 is 14 amino acids. CDR3 sequence reads: CASSLALTEYGYTF. The DNA of the CDR3 is TGTGCCAGCAGCCTAGCCCTGACAGAGTATGGCTACACCTTC.

The V gene is TRBV7-8, the J gene TRBJ2-2, with 14 positions matching TRBD2. The CDR3 is made up of 21 amino acids. The V segment lost 4 bases and the J segment 2 bases; nucleotides outside the gene matches: 15. Germline CDR1 reads SGHVS; CDR2 reads FQNEAQ. CDR3 DNA: TGTGCCAGCAGCTCCCCTGGGACTAGCGGGGGAGAGCCCCTAAACACCGGGGAGCTGTTTTTT. Translating gives CASSSPGTSGGEPLNTGELFF.

V and J are TRBV19 and TRBJ2-1; 7 bases are shared with TRBD1. The CDR3 covers 14 residues. With V trimmed by 5 bases and J by 5 bases, 6 bases remained unmatched. Germline CDR1 is LNHDA and CDR2 is SQIVND (reference sequence). CDR3 in amino acids: CASSPQGDDNEQFF. In nucleotides, the CDR3 is TGTGCCAGTAGTCCTCAGGGGGATGACAATGAGCAGTTCTTC.

V gene TRBV9 combines with J gene TRBJ2-1; TRBD2 agrees at 10 bases. V lost 1 base and J lost 8; bases outside the gene matches: 6. CDR3 length equals 15 residues. Germline CDR1 SGDLS, CDR2 YYNGEE. The DNA of the CDR3 is TGTGCCAGCAGCGTACAAGCGGGGGGGCCGCATGAGCAGTTCTTC. Translating gives CASSVQAGGPHEQFF.

The chain recombines TRBV4-3 with TRBJ1-4, with TRBD1 matching 8 bases. V was pared by 3 bases and J by 6 bases, with 9 bases of the junction left unmatched. Looked up from germline, CDR1 is LGHNA and CDR2 is YSLEER. The CDR3 consists of 16 residues. The CDR3 region is CASSQEPPGQDEKLFF. For the CDR3, the DNA is TGCGCCAGCAGCCAGGAGCCCCCGGGACAGGATGAAAAACTGTTTTTT.

The V and J genes are TRBV7-2 and TRBJ1-4; no firm D call. The CDR3 is made up of 14 amino acids. V was pared by 5 bases and J by 8 bases, with 15 bases between. Germline V CDR1 and CDR2: SGHTA, FQGNSA. CDR3 amino acids: CASSREGSKEKLFF. For the CDR3, the DNA is TGTGCCAGCAGCCGCGAGGGCAGCAAAGAAAAACTGTTTTTT.

The rearrangement joins TRBV28 to TRBJ1-2; 7 bases are a match to TRBD1. After removal of 6 bases from V and 6 bases from J, the junction contained 13 bases not matched to a gene. CDR1 MDHEN and CDR2 SYDVKM come from the germline V gene. The CDR3 loop spans 15 amino acids. The CDR3 nucleotides read TGTGCCAGCAGCCTAGGGCCACAGGGGAGTAATGGCTACACCTTC. Amino acid sequence: CASSLGPQGSNGYTF.

This clone was observed once. The rearrangement uses TRBV7-2 and TRBJ1-2; no clear D. Germline V gene sequence: CDR1 SGHTA, CDR2 FQGNSA. The CDR3 is made up of 15 amino acids. V gave up 2 bases and J gave up 0 bases, with 10 bases separating them. CDR3 nucleotides: TGTGCCAGCAGCTTATACAGAAGTGCTAACTATGGCTACACCTTC. It encodes CASSLYRSANYGYTF.